Below, 16 T cell receptor beta chains from the same sample are listed, as sequenced in a study of glioma-infiltrating T cells after dendritic cell vaccination. The sample's time point: after dendritic cell vaccination, including at tumor progression/relapse. Libraries were prepared by immunoSEQ multiplex PCR; TCRdb keeps only in-frame clonotypes and omits some of them. Among roughly 100,000 clones listed, 90% were seen once. Sequences were derived from blood, sampled after dendritic cell vaccination. The receptor source for this set is a human donor with glioblastoma.

The gene calls are TRBV5-6 and TRBJ2-7, with D hard to call. The CDR3 totals 17 residues. Trimming took off 0 bases at V and 2 bases at J, with 18 bases between the two ends. Germline loops: CDR1 SGHDT, CDR2 YYEEEE. Here the CDR3 DNA reads TGTGCCAGCAGCTTGGGTTTGGAGAAAAGATTCACCTACGAGCAGTACTTC. Amino acids: CASSLGLEKRFTYEQYF.

The genes are TRBV7-2 and TRBJ2-5; TRBD2 matches at 8 bases. Near its end, the DNA agrees better with TRBJ2-7, so the J call may be wrong. The CDR3 loop spans 15 amino acids. Germline-derived CDR1 and CDR2 are SGHTA and FQGNSA. As DNA, the CDR3 is TGTGCCAGCAGCTTACGACTCGGGGGGGCGTACGAGCAGTACTTC. Translated, it gives CASSLRLGGAYEQYF.

This chain links TRBV5-1 with TRBJ2-1, with 16 bases lining up with TRBD2. V gave up 4 bases and J gave up 9 bases; unmatched junction bases: 7. CDR1 is SGHRS, CDR2 YFSETQ, per germline. CDR3 length: 16 amino acids. The CDR3 sequence: CASSPGTSGGAFEQFF. CDR3 coding DNA: TGCGCCAGCAGCCCAGGGACTAGCGGGGGGGCGTTTGAGCAGTTCTTC.

This chain uses TRBV5-4 with TRBJ2-7; D perhaps matches TRBD2 (5 bases). CDR3 length: 15 amino acids. V was pared by 4 bases and J by 0 bases, with 14 bases between. CDR1 is SGHNT and CDR2 is YYREEE in the germline V gene (reference sequence). The CDR3 reads CASSEGLTSSYEQYF. The CDR3 DNA reads as TGTGCCAGCAGCGAGGGCCTCACGAGCTCCTACGAGCAGTACTTC.

The J gene is TRBJ1-2, the V gene TRBV27, with 8 bases identical to TRBD1. Germline CDR1 and CDR2: MNHEY and SMNVEV (reference sequence). V shed 6 bases, J shed 4 bases, and the junction held 7 bases outside the gene matches. The CDR3 sequence is 14 residues long. The CDR3 protein is CASRLTGAAYGYTF. Written as DNA, the CDR3 is TGTGCCAGCAGGCTGACAGGGGCGGCCTATGGCTACACCTTC.

This sequence joins TRBV18 and TRBJ2-1; 12 bases match TRBD2. This CDR3 region has 17 residues. V lost 3 bases and J lost 10; bases outside the gene matches: 13. Per germline, CDR1 KGHSH and CDR2 LQKENI. The CDR3 nucleotides read TGTGCCAGCTCACCCCTAGCGGGAGGGCCCTCGACGGACGAGCAGTTCTTC. As protein: CASSPLAGGPSTDEQFF.

This clone has more than one count but fewer than ten. CDR3: CASVGRGENFEQYF. The CDR3 DNA reads TGTGCCAGTGTCGGCAGGGGGGAGAATTTCGAGCAGTACTTC. The rearrangement links TRBV19 to TRBJ2-7; tentative D call: TRBD1 (7 bases). The CDR3 runs to 14 residues. CDR1 LNHDA and CDR2 SQIVND come from the germline V gene (reference sequence). V dropped 8 bases and J dropped 6 bases, with 20 bases sitting between them.

The rearrangement uses TRBV9 and TRBJ2-1; 7 nucleotides match TRBD1. The V gene end was trimmed by 0 bases and the J gene end by 4 bases; junction bases not matched to a gene: 4. Germline CDR1 reads SGDLS; CDR2 reads YYNGEE. The CDR3 is made up of 15 amino acids. The CDR3 reads CASSVEGGKYNEQFF. The CDR3 bases are TGTGCCAGCAGCGTAGAAGGGGGCAAATACAATGAGCAGTTCTTC.

The gene calls are TRBV19 and TRBJ1-3, with D perhaps matching TRBD1 (6 bases). Germline V gene lookup returns CDR1 LNHDA and CDR2 SQIVND (reference sequence). The CDR3 extends over 16 amino acids. The V end was cut by 4 bases, the J end by 1 base, with 14 bases between. DNA of the CDR3: TGTGCCAGTAGTAAACAACAGGGCAGGTCTGGAAACACCATATATTTT. Protein product: CASSKQQGRSGNTIYF.

This chain uses TRBV6-6 with TRBJ2-1; D not resolved. V lost 2 bases to trimming and J lost 8 bases, with 7 bases between them. Germline V gene sequence: CDR1 MNHNY, CDR2 SVGAGI (reference sequence). This CDR3 is built from 12 residues. The chain's CDR3 is CASSYTGYEQFF. DNA of the CDR3: TGTGCCAGCAGTTACACCGGGTATGAGCAGTTCTTC.

This clone occurred once. The chain carries TRBV30 and TRBJ2-7, with D possibly being TRBD2 (6 bases). V lost 0 bases, J lost 0 bases, and 9 bases lay in between. The CDR3 has 14 residues. Per the germline V gene, CDR1 is GTSNPN and CDR2 is SVGIG (reference sequence). CDR3 region: CAWSVQDYSYEQYF. In DNA, the CDR3 is TGTGCCTGGAGTGTACAGGACTACTCCTACGAGCAGTACTTC.

The rearrangement joins TRBV2 to TRBJ1-1; no clear D gene. V gave up 8 bases and J gave up 0 bases, with 10 bases separating them. There are 13 residues in the CDR3. Germline loops: CDR1 SNHLY, CDR2 FYNNEI. CDR3 DNA sequence: TGTGCCAGCCTAGGAGAGATGAACACTGAAGCTTTCTTT. It translates to CASLGEMNTEAFF.

This clone is medium-sized by share. V gene TRBV4-1 combines with J gene TRBJ2-1; 9 bases are a match to TRBD2. CDR1 and CDR2 from the germline V gene are MGHRA and YSYEKL. The CDR3 is 16 amino acids. V was clipped by 0 bases and J by 7 bases; unmatched bases: 7. The DNA for the CDR3 is TGCGCCAGCAGCCAAGATCGAAGCGGGGGGAAAAATGAGCAGTTCTTC. Translating gives CASSQDRSGGKNEQFF.

The V and J genes are TRBV27 and TRBJ2-5; 7 bases agree with TRBD2. The CDR3 covers 15 residues. Trimming at V came to 2 bases and at J to 5 bases, leaving 8 bases not matched to a gene. The germline CDR1 and CDR2 sequences are MNHEY and SMNVEV (reference sequence). The CDR3: CASSLTGLGGETQYF. CDR3 DNA: TGTGCCAGCAGTTTAACGGGACTGGGGGGGGAGACCCAGTACTTC.

This clone has only one observation. The J gene is TRBJ2-3, the V gene TRBV2; tentative D call: TRBD1 (5 bases). Germline-derived CDR1 and CDR2 are SNHLY and FYNNEI. This CDR3 spans 15 amino acids. Between the trimmed V and J ends, which lost 1 base and 2 bases, there was a span of 10 bases. The CDR3, as DNA: TGTGCCAGCAGTGAAGGGCGACAGCACACAGATACGCAGTATTTT. Protein product: CASSEGRQHTDTQYF.

The chain links TRBV6-6 to TRBJ2-3; no clear D. The CDR3 loop spans 16 amino acids. The germline V gene encodes CDR1 MNHNY and CDR2 SVGAGI (reference sequence). V shed 6 bases and J shed 0 bases, with 16 bases lying between them. This CDR3 is CASSSGRHASTDTQYF. CDR3 sequence (DNA): TGTGCCAGCAGCTCTGGGCGCCACGCTAGCACAGATACGCAGTATTTT.